Listed below are T cell receptor beta chains from one sample, sequenced in a study of blood T cell repertoires in COVID-19. Method: immunoSEQ multiplex PCR; TCRdb's copy keeps in-frame clones and lacks some. The table includes 200,000 to 250,000 clones, roughly 90% detected once. The specimen sequenced was PBMCs or T cells enriched from blood (not recorded which). Receptor source: a young man who had been exposed to COVID-19. Each CDR3 is given with its conserved first and last residue. A D gene is named only where the DNA matches it firmly. Clone size, where shown, is once, few, many, or a class for clones that have expanded.

V	D	size	J	CDR3	DNA
TRBV7-9	.	.	TRBJ2-7	CASLRDTAYEQYF	TGTGCCAGCTTAAGGGACACTGCCTACGAGCAGTACTTC
TRBV7-9	.	.	TRBJ1-1	CASSLKQWNTEAFF	TGTGCCAGCAGCTTAAAACAGTGGAACACTGAAGCTTTCTTT
TRBV19	TRBD1	.	TRBJ2-3	CATGQGSTDTQYF	TGTGCCACTGGACAGGGCAGCACAGATACGCAGTATTTT
TRBV24-1	.	.	TRBJ2-1	CATSVGINEQFF	TGTGCCACCAGTGTCGGGATCAATGAGCAGTTCTTC
TRBV20-1	.	.	TRBJ1-1	CSASIAGLNTEAFF	TGCAGTGCTAGTATCGCGGGCCTGAACACTGAAGCTTTCTTT
TRBV15	.	.	TRBJ1-3	CATSRAVIRGSGNTIYF	TGTGCCACCAGCAGAGCGGTCATCAGGGGATCTGGAAACACCATATATTTT
TRBV5-4	.	.	TRBJ2-5	CASSLDPLQETQYF	TGTGCCAGCAGCTTGGATCCCCTACAAGAGACCCAGTACTTC
TRBV4-1	.	once	TRBJ2-1	CASSLVAGTPYNEQFF	TGCGCCAGCAGCCTCGTTGCCGGGACTCCCTACAATGAGCAGTTCTTC
TRBV11-2	TRBD2	.	TRBJ2-1	CASSLGTSGDNEQFF	TGTGCCAGCAGCTTGGGGACTAGCGGGGACAATGAGCAGTTCTTC
TRBV6-4	TRBD1	.	TRBJ1-6	CASRNPTGNYNSPLHF	TGTGCCAGCAGAAACCCGACAGGGAACTATAATTCACCCCTCCACTTT
TRBV5-4	.	.	TRBJ1-1	CASSSTGTLAFF	TGTGCCAGCAGCTCGACCGGGACATTAGCTTTCTTT
TRBV7-2	.	.	TRBJ1-2	CASSLATALYGYTF	TGTGCCAGCAGCTTAGCTACAGCCCTCTATGGCTACACCTTC
TRBV25-1	TRBD1	.	TRBJ1-4	CASSEFGQGAKKLFF	TGTGCCAGCAGTGAATTTGGACAGGGGGCGAAAAAACTGTTTTTT
TRBV5-6	TRBD1	.	TRBJ1-1	CASSSRDRSLNTEAFF	TGTGCCAGCAGCTCCCGGGACAGATCCCTGAACACTGAAGCTTTCTTT
TRBV7-3	.	.	TRBJ2-3	CASSLSSGQGADTQYF	TGTGCCAGCAGCTTAAGTAGTGGGCAGGGTGCCGATACGCAGTATTTT
TRBV9	TRBD1	.	TRBJ1-3	CASSAGQGAGNTIYF	TGTGCCAGCAGCGCGGGACAGGGGGCTGGAAACACCATATATTTT
TRBV9	TRBD1	few	TRBJ1-1	CASSFGDRLQTEAFF	TGTGCCAGCAGCTTCGGGGACAGGCTCCAAACTGAAGCTTTCTTT
TRBV18	.	few	TRBJ1-3	CASSEKAYSGNTIYF	TGTGCCAGCTCAGAAAAAGCGTACTCTGGAAACACCATATATTTT
TRBV6-5	TRBD2	.	TRBJ2-1	CASSYPGLAGGNEQFF	TGTGCCAGCAGTTACCCGGGACTAGCGGGGGGTAATGAGCAGTTCTTC
TRBV2	TRBD1	.	TRBJ1-6	CASSVSAGGRNSPLHF	TGTGCCAGCAGTGTTTCGGCAGGGGGCCGTAATTCACCCCTCCACTTT
TRBV11-3	TRBD2	many	TRBJ2-5	CASSLDGAGEQETQYF	TGTGCCAGCAGCTTAGACGGGGCGGGGGAGCAAGAGACCCAGTACTTC
TRBV4-1	TRBD2	.	TRBJ2-7	CASSQDPSGGDSYEQYF	TGCGCCAGCAGCCAAGATCCTAGCGGGGGTGACTCCTACGAGCAGTACTTC
TRBV4-1	.	.	TRBJ2-5	CASSQEGGMQETQYF	TGCGCCAGCAGCCAAGAAGGAGGGATGCAAGAGACCCAGTACTTC
TRBV3-1/TRBV3-2	.	.	TRBJ1-5	CASSAGGVRQPQHF	TGTGCCAGCAGCGCAGGCGGGGTTCGGCAGCCCCAGCATTTT